This T cell receptor (beta chain) was sequenced for a study of blood T cell repertoires in COVID-19. Study-wide context: Samples of COVID-19 (acute and convalescent) were obtained from the United States, Italy and Spain. Sample material is recorded as cDNA or gDNA derived from T cells, B-cell-depleted T cells, or PBMCs.

CDR3 length: 15 residues. Germline-derived CDR1 and CDR2 are SGHTA and FQGTGA. V lost 5 bases to trimming and J lost 5 bases; unmatched junction nucleotides: 9. In the original analysis: Scientists estimated how many nucleated cells there were by amplifying reference gene primers. Using immunoSEQ multiplex PCR, the repertoire was profiled, and TCRdb retains in-frame clones only, with some absent. V and J calls and clone size are those listed in that table; D and trimming were worked out from the DNA. The sample has under 65,000 clones; 90% to 95% are singletons. V is TRBV7-3 and J is TRBJ1-1; 9 bases fit TRBD1. Sequences were obtained from peripheral blood. The source is a human donor in a cohort sampled during active COVID-19. The CDR3 reads CASSPGQGRWTEAFF. The CDR3 nucleotides are TGTGCCAGCAGCCCCGGACAGGGGCGGTGGACTGAAGCTTTCTTT.